This T cell receptor beta chain was sequenced in a study of blood T cells in healthy people across ages. The study's findings and limits: The long-lived group displayed more naive CD4+ cells, plus higher diversity, than the aged donors did.

The second PCR ran about 6 to 12 cycles with a sample-barcoded 5' primer and J-beta primers. MiXCR, applied by TCRdb to the 5' RACE reads, yields one record per CDR3 protein. The sample holds some 900,000 distinct CDR3 sequences, about 48% seen once. The table lists this clonotype with a few counts. What it recognizes is unknown. The CDR3 has 13 residues. CDR1 and CDR2 from the germline V gene are SQVTM and ANQGSEA. V lost 7 bases and J lost 7; bases outside the gene matches: 9. The sequence derives from a man between 25 and 39 years old in good health. This chain joins TRBV29-1 and TRBJ1-1; 10 nucleotides line up with TRBD1. Specimen: blood. CDR3 in amino acids: CSAWTGGYVEAFF. The CDR3 region has the DNA TGCAGCGCGTGGACAGGGGGTTACGTTGAAGCTTTCTTT.